The 9 T cell receptor beta chains given below trace back to one sample, sequenced in a study of neurological immune-mediated disorders. TCRdb fed the 5' RACE reads into MiXCR, producing one record per CDR3 protein. The sample lists 48,000 or so distinct CDR3 sequences; about 9.4% were seen once. Specimen: PBMCs. The receptors stem from a woman in her thirties or forties with HTLV-1-associated myelopathy (HAM/TSP).

This clonotype was counted many times. This CDR3 is CASTTSGIFSGELFF. In DNA, the CDR3 is TGTGCCAGCACCACTAGCGGCATATTTTCCGGGGAGCTGTTTTTT. The chain links TRBV2 to TRBJ2-2, with 8 nucleotides matching TRBD2. This CDR3 has 15 amino acids. The V gene's germline CDR1 is SNHLY and CDR2 FYNNEI. V gave up 7 bases and J gave up 6 bases; unmatched junction bases: 10. Complete variable domain (other parts from reference TRBV2 and TRBJ2-2): EPEVTQTPSHQVTQMGQEVILRCVPISNHLYFYWYRQILGQKVEFLVSFYNNEISEKSEIFDDQFSVERPDGSNFTLKIRSTKLEDSAMYFCASTTSGIFSGELFFGEGSRLTVL.

This clonotype was detected ten times or more. CDR3 sequence: CASSDPGQGAFF. The CDR3, as DNA: TGCGCCAGCAGCGACCCGGGACAGGGGGCTTTCTTT. The chain joins TRBV5-1 to TRBJ1-1; TRBD1 matches at 10 bases. CDR3 size: 12 residues. The germline CDR1 and CDR2 sequences are SGHRS and YFSETQ. Trimming took 4 bases from V and 11 from J; bases not matched to a gene: 5.

This clonotype was observed a handful of times. The chain joins TRBV30 to TRBJ2-1; D gene uncertain. This CDR3 region has 11 residues. Germline loops: CDR1 GTSNPN, CDR2 SVGIG (reference sequence). Deletions cut 2 bases from V and 10 bases from J, with 9 bases between. CDR3 sequence (DNA): TGTGCCTGGAGTTTGACACGGGAGCAGTTCTTC. Amino acids: CAWSLTREQFF.

This clonotype was recorded many times. The chain employs TRBV10-3 and TRBJ2-1; TRBD2 matches 9 bases. J was trimmed by 6 bases and V by 3 bases; bases with no gene match: 6. Germline CDR1 reads ENHRY; CDR2 reads SYGVKD. This CDR3 contains 15 residues. The CDR3 coding sequence is TGTGCCATCAGTGATTCAGCGGGGGGACGCAATGAGCAGTTCTTC. This sequence encodes CAISDSAGGRNEQFF.

In this sample, this clonotype turned up a few times. This may be a read error, as it is one base from a much larger clone. The chain combines TRBV7-2 with TRBJ2-2; 8 nucleotides align to TRBD1. CDR1 SGHTA and CDR2 FQGNSA come from the germline V gene. Losses at the gene ends were 5 bases for V and 1 base for J; bases not matched to a gene: 9. CDR3 length: 17 amino acids. CDR3: CASSTRTGSRNTGELFF. The CDR3 nucleotides are TGTGCCAGCAGCACGAGGACAGGGTCCAGGAACACCGGGGAGCTGTTTTTT.

This clonotype came up many times. The chain combines TRBV6-2 or TRBV6-3 with TRBJ2-7, with D maybe TRBD2 (6 bases). Germline CDR1 reads MNHEY; CDR2 reads SVGEGT. V lost 0 bases and J lost 5, with 11 bases in between. CDR3 length: 14 amino acids. CDR3 region: CASSYSSGGHEQYF. DNA of the CDR3: TGTGCCAGCAGTTACTCGTCAGGAGGGCACGAGCAGTACTTC.

In its sample, this clonotype was seen many times. This chain connects TRBV10-3 to TRBJ2-1; weak D call: TRBD1 (6 bases). Germline V gene sequence: CDR1 ENHRY, CDR2 SYGVKD. The V end lost 8 bases, the J end lost 3 bases, and 17 bases lay between the germline ends. The CDR3 is made up of 15 amino acids. The CDR3 is CAIAADRAYYNEQFF. CDR3 coding DNA: TGTGCCATCGCTGCGGACAGAGCCTACTACAATGAGCAGTTCTTC.

This clonotype was counted at least ten times. V is TRBV5-1 and J is TRBJ2-3; 14 nucleotides agree with TRBD2. Germline CDR1 reads SGHRS; CDR2 reads YFSETQ. CDR3 length: 16 amino acids. Trimming took 0 bases from V and 7 from J; bases not matched to a gene: 4. The CDR3 DNA follows: TGCGCCAGCAGCTTGGAAGGGACTAGCGGGGGAAATACGCAGTATTTT. It specifies CASSLEGTSGGNTQYF. Filled out from reference TRBV5-1 and TRBJ2-3, the complete variable domain reads KAGVTQTPRYLIKTRGQQVTLSCSPISGHRSVSWYQQTPGQGLQFLFEYFSETQRNKGNFPGRFSGRQFSNSRSEMNVSTLELGDSALYLCASSLEGTSGGNTQYFGPGTRLTVL.

In the case of this clonotype: At one of its ends the junction is not consistent with the germline gene, which may arise from a read error. This chain uses TRBV24-1 with TRBJ1-2, with a possible D match to TRBD1 (6 bases). Germline V gene lookup returns CDR1 KGHDR and CDR2 SFDVKD. The CDR3 has 17 amino acids. The CDR3 reads CGTSPSQGIIANYGYTF. CDR3 in DNA: TGTGGCACCAGCCCATCTCAGGGGATCATCGCGAACTATGGCTACACCTTC.